The 6 T cell receptor beta chains given below trace back to one sample, sequenced in a study of T cell changes during pregnancy in multiple sclerosis. Sequencing was performed with immunoSEQ multiplex PCR; in TCRdb, only in-frame clones are kept and a portion is missing. The sample holds about 100,000 clones, around 93% seen once. This specimen consisted of peripheral blood, obtained after pregnancy. The source of these receptors is a female donor with multiple sclerosis, enrolled in a pregnancy study.

CDR3 residues: CAWSVQADQPQHF. As DNA, the CDR3 is TGTGCCTGGAGTGTTCAGGCAGATCAGCCCCAGCATTTT. The rearrangement links TRBV30 to TRBJ1-5; D not resolved. In germline, CDR1 is GTSNPN, CDR2 SVGIG (reference sequence). The V end was cut by 0 bases, the J end by 5 bases, with 8 bases between. The CDR3 is made up of 13 amino acids.

The rearrangement uses TRBV9 and TRBJ2-1; 7 bases fit TRBD1. CDR1 SGDLS and CDR2 YYNGEE come from the germline V gene. This CDR3 contains 17 residues. V lost 2 bases and J lost 0; bases outside the gene matches: 8. The CDR3 coding sequence is TGTGCCAGCAGCGTCACTAGGGGGCCCAGCTCCTACAATGAGCAGTTCTTC. Protein: CASSVTRGPSSYNEQFF.

J is TRBJ2-7 and V is TRBV7-8, with TRBD2 matching 8 bases. CDR1 is SGHVS and CDR2 is FQNEAQ in the germline V gene. J gave up 2 bases and V 5 bases, and 2 bases lay outside the gene matches. The CDR3 extends over 13 amino acids. The CDR3 sequence: CASSRGRTYEQYF. The CDR3 DNA reads TGTGCCAGCAGCCGCGGGAGGACCTACGAGCAGTACTTC. Looking up the rest from reference TRBV7-8 and TRBJ2-7 gives the full variable domain: GAGVSQSPRYKVAKRGQDVALRCDPISGHVSLFWYQQALGQGPEFLTYFQNEAQLDKSGLPSDRFFAERPEGSVSTLKIQRTQQEDSAVYLCASSRGRTYEQYFGPGTRLTVT.

The V and J genes are TRBV30 and TRBJ1-6; tentative D call: TRBD1 (5 bases). The CDR3 has 17 residues. V gave up 1 base and J gave up 4 bases, with 17 bases separating them. Germline CDR1 GTSNPN, CDR2 SVGIG (reference sequence). The CDR3 coding sequence is TGTGCCTGGAGTGGGACCGCAGGGCGATCATATAATTCACCCCTCCACTTT. Translation: CAWSGTAGRSYNSPLHF.

This clone was seen a single time. The chain carries TRBV6-5 and TRBJ2-7; 7 positions match TRBD2. V gave up 6 bases and J gave up 4 bases; unmatched junction bases: 6. Germline V CDR1 and CDR2: MNHEY, SVGAGI. This CDR3 contains 13 residues. The CDR3, as DNA: TGTGCCAGCAGCCCCCGGGAGGATTACGAGCAGTACTTC. This codes for CASSPREDYEQYF.

The V gene is TRBV28, the J gene TRBJ1-1, with D possibly being TRBD1 (6 bases). The V gene lost 10 bases and the J gene lost 1 base, with 16 bases spanning the gap. Germline V gene lookup returns CDR1 MDHEN and CDR2 SYDVKM. The CDR3 spans 14 residues. CDR3 residues: CATSLGTPNTEAFF. For the CDR3, the DNA is TGTGCCACCTCACTCGGGACACCGAACACTGAAGCTTTCTTT. The full variable domain, in which reference TRBV28 and TRBJ1-1 provide the parts outside the CDR3, is DVKVTQSSRYLVKRTGEKVFLECVQDMDHENMFWYRQDPGLGLRLIYFSYDVKMKEKGDIPEGYSVSREKKERFSLILESASTNQTSMYLCATSLGTPNTEAFFGQGTRLTVV.